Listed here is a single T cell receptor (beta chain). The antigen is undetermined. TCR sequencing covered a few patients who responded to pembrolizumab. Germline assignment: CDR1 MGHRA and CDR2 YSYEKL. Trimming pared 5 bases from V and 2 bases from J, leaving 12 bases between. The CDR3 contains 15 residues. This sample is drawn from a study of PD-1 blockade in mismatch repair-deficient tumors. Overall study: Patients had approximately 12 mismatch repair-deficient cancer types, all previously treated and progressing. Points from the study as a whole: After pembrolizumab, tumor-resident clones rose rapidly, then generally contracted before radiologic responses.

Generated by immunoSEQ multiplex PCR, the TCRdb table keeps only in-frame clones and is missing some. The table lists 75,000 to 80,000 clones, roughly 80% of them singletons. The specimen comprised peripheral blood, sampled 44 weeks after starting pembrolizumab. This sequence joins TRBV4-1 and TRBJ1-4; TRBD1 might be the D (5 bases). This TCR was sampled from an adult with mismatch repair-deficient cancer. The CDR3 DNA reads TGCGCCAGCAGCGGTTCACGGGGCACTAATGAAAAACTGTTTTTT. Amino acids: CASSGSRGTNEKLFF.